This T cell receptor (beta chain) was retrieved from a study of cytomegalovirus exposure and HLA in healthy donors. Study information: Prior work identified 120 million or so unique TCR beta sequences in some 180 million T cells.

In the PCR, 60 Vbeta and 13 Jbeta primers were used. TCRdb keeps only in-frame clones here, not all; method: immunoSEQ multiplex PCR. The sample has approximately 150,000 clones, almost 85% seen once; the top ten hold roughly 9.7%. Trimming cost V 0 bases and J 3 bases, with 20 bases left between them. This CDR3 spans 17 amino acids. CDR1 is GTSNPN, CDR2 SVGIG, per germline (reference sequence). About this clone itself: Its antigen is unidentified.

Study outcomes and limitations: A later analysis linked a missense DCLRE1C variant to TCR beta V- and J-gene trimming. Serostatus for CMV was the only available immune exposure information. As a later analysis revealed, the rate of TCR association differed by HLA locus, with DRB1 most and HLA-C fewest.

Sequenced material: PBMCs. The clonotype was recovered from a woman aged 60-75 years in good health and CMV-seropositive. The gene calls are TRBV30 and TRBJ1-1; D not resolved. CDR3 residues: CAWSVPPPSRVDTEAFF. In DNA form, the CDR3 reads TGTGCCTGGAGTGTACCCCCCCCCAGTCGGGTGGACACTGAAGCTTTCTTT. Supplemented by reference TRBV30 and TRBJ1-1, the full variable domain reads SQTIHQWPATLVQPVGSPLSLECTVEGTSNPNLYWYRQAAGRGLQLLFYSVGIGQISSEVPQNLSASRPQDRQFILSSKKLLLSDSGFYLCAWSVPPPSRVDTEAFFGQGTRLTVV.